The 19 T cell receptor beta chains reported below all come from one sample, sequenced in a study of T cell responses to AZD1222 COVID-19 vaccine. The protocol was immunoSEQ multiplex PCR, while the TCRdb copy is restricted to in-frame clones and leaves out a portion. Here the sample spans some 170,000 clones, approximately 90% being singletons. The starting material was peripheral blood, obtained on day 0 of AZD1222 vaccination. The receptors originated from an adult in good health.

The chain is built from TRBV2 and TRBJ1-5; D gene ambiguous. CDR3 size: 15 residues. The V gene's germline CDR1 is SNHLY and CDR2 FYNNEI. V was cut by 6 bases and J by 1 base, with 13 bases left in between. The CDR3 bases are TGTGCCAGCAGCGAAAGCGGACCGAGCAATCAGCCCCAGCATTTT. Its protein product is CASSESGPSNQPQHF.

The V call is TRBV11-2, the J call TRBJ1-2; no clear D gene. Germline V lookup: CDR1 SGHAT, CDR2 FQNNGV. CDR3 length equals 15 residues. Trimming pared 5 bases from V and 4 bases from J, leaving 17 bases between. The CDR3 spells CASSLTLSGSYGYTF. DNA of the CDR3: TGTGCCAGCAGCCTTACCCTATCCGGGAGCTATGGCTACACCTTC.

The rearrangement uses TRBV28 and TRBJ2-7, with 12 bases fitting TRBD2. V dropped 5 bases and J dropped 5; count of bases not matched to a gene: 7. The CDR3 covers 15 residues. Germline V gene lookup returns CDR1 MDHEN and CDR2 SYDVKM. CDR3 in DNA: TGTGCCAGCAGTGTGACTAGCGGGAGCTTTCACGAGCAGTACTTC. It is translated as CASSVTSGSFHEQYF.

The V and J genes are TRBV3-1 (or the pseudogene TRBV3-2) and TRBJ1-2; D unresolved. CDR1 LGHDT and CDR2 YNNKEL come from the germline V gene (reference sequence). The CDR3 runs to 15 residues. Trimming cost V 0 bases and J 5 bases, with 13 bases left between them. The chain's CDR3 is CASSQEPRADYGYTF. DNA for the CDR3: TGTGCCAGCAGCCAAGAACCCCGGGCCGATTATGGCTACACCTTC.

J is TRBJ1-6 and V is TRBV6-1; no firm D call. In germline, CDR1 is MNHNS, CDR2 SASEGT. V was pared by 0 bases and J by 7 bases, with 16 bases between. This CDR3 region has 17 residues. CDR3 amino acids: CASSEALAGFGNSPLHF. The CDR3 region has the DNA TGTGCCAGCAGTGAAGCGCTGGCGGGATTTGGAAATTCACCCCTCCACTTT.

The chain carries TRBV20-1 and TRBJ2-7; D gene uncertain. V shed 3 bases and J shed 3 bases, with 18 bases lying between them. The CDR3 length is 15 residues. Germline V CDR1 and CDR2: DFQATT, SNEGSKA (reference sequence). CDR3 loop: CSASDPAKGRYEQYF. CDR3 in DNA: TGCAGTGCTAGTGACCCCGCGAAGGGCCGCTACGAGCAGTACTTC.

CDR3 sequence: CAGVGNTEAFF. The CDR3 nucleotides are TGTGCCGGGGTAGGGAACACTGAAGCTTTCTTT. V gene TRBV6-5 combines with J gene TRBJ1-1; D uncertain. Germline V gives CDR1 MNHEY, CDR2 SVGAGI. V gave up 11 bases and J gave up 1 base, with 8 bases separating them. The CDR3 extends over 11 amino acids.

CDR3 protein: CASSNFCRFGQYF. Here the CDR3 DNA reads TGTGCCAGCAGCAATTTCTGCAGGTTCGGGCAGTACTTC. This sequence joins TRBV21-1 and TRBJ2-7; the table's D call of TRBD1 was not tested on the DNA. TRBV21-1 is labeled a pseudogene. CDR3 length: 13 residues.

The chain uses TRBV4-2 and TRBJ1-2, with D uncertain. The V end lost 0 bases, the J end lost 4 bases, and 12 bases lay between the germline ends. The CDR3 runs 15 residues. Germline CDR1 reads LGHNA; CDR2 reads YNFKEQ. CDR3 amino acids: CASSQDREGTYGYTF. CDR3 bases: TGTGCCAGCAGCCAAGATCGGGAGGGAACCTATGGCTACACCTTC.

Only one count was recorded for this clone. The gene calls are TRBV29-1 and TRBJ1-1, with unresolved D. Trimming cost V 0 bases and J 1 base, with 12 bases left between them. Germline V lookup: CDR1 SQVTM, CDR2 ANQGSEA. The CDR3 sequence is 15 residues long. CDR3 in DNA: TGCAGCGTTGAAGACGGGAGCTCTACGAACACTGAAGCTTTCTTT. It is translated as CSVEDGSSTNTEAFF.

The chain employs TRBV6-5 and TRBJ1-1, with D perhaps TRBD1 (5 bases). The CDR3 has 15 amino acids. Trimming pared 4 bases from V and 4 bases from J, leaving 16 bases between. Germline CDR1 is MNHEY and CDR2 is SVGAGI. CDR3 nucleotides: TGTGCCAGCAGTTCCCTCTTACGGGGGAGCACTGAAGCTTTCTTT. Its translation: CASSSLLRGSTEAFF.

The rearrangement links TRBV7-9 to TRBJ1-3; TRBD1 matches 7 bases. V lost 4 bases and J lost 3; bases outside the gene matches: 6. CDR3 length: 15 residues. The germline gives CDR1 SEHNR, CDR2 FQNEAQ (reference sequence). The CDR3 coding sequence is TGTGCCAGCAGCTCTGACAGGGTATTTGGAAACACCATATATTTT. Encoded protein: CASSSDRVFGNTIYF.

The J gene is TRBJ2-2, the V gene TRBV6-6, with 11 bases matching TRBD1. Looked up from germline, CDR1 is MNHNY and CDR2 is SVGAGI (reference sequence). J lost 4 bases, V lost 5 bases, and 3 bases had no gene match. The length of the CDR3 is 15 residues. DNA of the CDR3: TGTGCCAGCAGTGGACAGGGGGCAAGCACCGGGGAGCTGTTTTTT. The encoded protein is CASSGQGASTGELFF.

The chain is built from TRBV7-9 and TRBJ2-7; a possible D gene is TRBD1 (6 bases). V lost 5 bases to trimming and J lost 9 bases, with 14 bases between them. The germline V gene has CDR1 SEHNR and CDR2 FQNEAQ (reference sequence). The CDR3 totals 12 residues. The CDR3 protein is CASSAGQFGQYF. The CDR3 coding sequence is TGTGCCAGCAGCGCCGGACAGTTTGGGCAGTACTTC.

The chain combines TRBV4-1 with TRBJ2-7; the match to TRBD1 covers 8 bases. CDR3 length: 14 amino acids. From germline, CDR1 is MGHRA and CDR2 YSYEKL. V shed 4 bases and J 7 bases; nucleotides not matched to a gene: 9. CDR3: CASSLNQGAREQYF. The CDR3 nucleotides read TGCGCCAGCAGCCTGAACCAGGGGGCGCGGGAGCAGTACTTC.

This clone has only one observation. The rearrangement links TRBV5-1 to TRBJ2-1; 15 nucleotides agree with TRBD2. J gave up 7 bases and V 4 bases, and 6 bases lay outside the gene matches. This CDR3 contains 16 residues. Germline CDR1 SGHRS, CDR2 YFSETQ. The CDR3 here is CASSRPGLAGGNEQFF. The CDR3 region has the DNA TGCGCCAGCAGCAGGCCGGGACTAGCGGGGGGAAATGAGCAGTTCTTC.

Details on this clone: Other DNA sequences within the sample encode an identical CDR3. The chain combines TRBV5-1 with TRBJ1-1, with 8 bases matching TRBD1. CDR1 and CDR2 (germline): SGHRS, YFSETQ. This CDR3 has 14 amino acids. Trimming removed 4 bases from V and 1 base from J; junction bases left unmatched: 3. CDR3 sequence reads: CASSLDRGNTEAFF. The CDR3 bases are TGCGCCAGCAGCCTTGACAGGGGGAACACTGAAGCTTTCTTT.

The chain uses TRBV27 and TRBJ1-5; possible D gene TRBD1, 5 bases. This CDR3 has 15 residues. Germline V lookup: CDR1 MNHEY, CDR2 SMNVEV (reference sequence). Trimming took 3 bases from V and 0 from J, leaving 9 bases between them. The CDR3 bases are TGTGCCAGCAGTTTGATAGGGGATAGCAATCAGCCCCAGCATTTT. Translating gives CASSLIGDSNQPQHF.

The chain joins TRBV20-1 to TRBJ1-4, with TRBD1 matching over 7 bases. V gave up 3 bases and J gave up 4 bases; unmatched junction bases: 8. The CDR3 covers 15 residues. Germline assignment: CDR1 DFQATT and CDR2 SNEGSKA (reference sequence). CDR3 residues: CSASVPGQSNEKLFF. The CDR3 nucleotides are TGCAGTGCTAGTGTCCCGGGACAGAGTAATGAAAAACTGTTTTTT.